This T cell receptor (beta chain) was observed in a study of regulatory T cells in long-lasting Graves disease (dated by TCRdb to about 2021). In terms of the full investigation: Persistent Graves' disease was defined as antithyroid drug treatment for over 5 years with persistently positive TSH receptor autoantibodies. Patients with persistent Graves' disease were compared with patients with newly diagnosed Graves' disease using TCR sequencing and RNA sequencing of peripheral blood. The study took place in China and was registered as a clinical trial. TCR sequencing covered around 13 persistent and roughly 20 newly diagnosed Graves' disease patients, about 35 samples in total. On average, persistent Graves' disease patients in the clinical cohort had been on antithyroid drugs for about 9.3 years.

This sample's time point label indicates: persistent/refractory GD, antithyroid drugs over 5 years with positive TRAb. For both TCR sequencing and RNA sequencing, RNA was extracted from PBMCs in TRIzol. Graves' disease was diagnosed according to American Thyroid Association guidelines. Patients were recruited from an endocrinology department in Xi'an, China. Each patient gave approximately 10 milliliters of peripheral blood, collected in an EDTA anticoagulant tube. Ficoll Paque Plus density gradient separation was used to isolate PBMCs, and no additional T cell sorting was done. An Agilent 2100 Bioanalyzer and agarose gel were used to assess RNA quality, and a NanoDrop 2000 was used to measure RNA concentration. This clonotype was found many times. The specificity of this receptor is unknown. Base quality data are lacking; no much larger clone is found one base away. The CDR3 numbers 14 residues from cysteine through phenylalanine. Only CDR3 DNA remains: 42 bases, in frame from the first base. The germline V gene yields MDHEN for CDR1 and SYDVKM for CDR2. V trim: 6 bases; J trim: 2 bases; unmatched bases: 7.

Library preparation employed multiplex PCR. Sequencer: Illumina HiSeq 4000. CDR3 regions were amplified by Arm-PCR with iRepertoire HTBI primers to construct TCR beta libraries. Before sequencing, the PCR products went through gel purification. On the authors' methods: A total of under 80 TRBV and under 15 TRBJ segments were identified across samples and were used for gene usage analysis of CDR3 amino acid clonotypes. Filtered high-quality paired reads were merged into contigs using COPE and FqMerger. BLAST was used to align contigs to the IMGT TRBV, TRBD and TRBJ reference genes, and CDR3 was defined following IMGT. Any clonotype with a frequency above 0.1% was classified as a highly expanded clone. Repertoire diversity was measured by Shannon entropy, and V-J evenness by the Gini coefficient. A clonotype found in more than one individual was treated as public. TCRdb passed the public sequencing reads through fastp at Q25 and MiXCR, retaining productive beta sequences. Rows are combined by CDR3 protein, so each entry shows the most common genes and DNA. For this entry, the V and J calls and clone size follow TCRdb and not the study's own pipeline. In this sample the table shows roughly 500,000 distinct CDR3 sequences, around a fifth of which occur a single time. The ten largest clones represent roughly 14% of the sample.

The research as a whole found: Lower TCR Shannon entropy and fewer highly expanded clones were observed in persistent Graves' disease patients than in newly diagnosed patients, which suggested clonal expansion. Persistent disease showed preferential use of TRBV28, TRBJ1-2 and TRBJ2-5, whereas newly diagnosed disease favored TRBV20-1 and TRBJ2-1. The authors acknowledged the small sample size as a limitation that may reduce accuracy. Persistent patients shared more public clonotypes among themselves (around 2,800) than newly diagnosed patients did (about 900). Because the primary lesion, thyroid tissue, could not be accessed, the study looked at peripheral blood alone. Sequencing and analysis were restricted to the TCR beta chain.

This receptor was obtained from a female donor with Graves disease. The V gene is TRBV28 and the J gene is TRBJ2-7; 7 bases in the junction line up with TRBD1. Sequencing was performed on peripheral blood mononuclear cells (PBMCs), taken when the disease was refractory, from a patient treated with antithyroid drugs. The CDR3: CASRVSGTAYEQYF. The DNA sequence reads TGTGCCAGCAGAGTGTCCGGGACAGCCTACGAGCAGTACTTC.